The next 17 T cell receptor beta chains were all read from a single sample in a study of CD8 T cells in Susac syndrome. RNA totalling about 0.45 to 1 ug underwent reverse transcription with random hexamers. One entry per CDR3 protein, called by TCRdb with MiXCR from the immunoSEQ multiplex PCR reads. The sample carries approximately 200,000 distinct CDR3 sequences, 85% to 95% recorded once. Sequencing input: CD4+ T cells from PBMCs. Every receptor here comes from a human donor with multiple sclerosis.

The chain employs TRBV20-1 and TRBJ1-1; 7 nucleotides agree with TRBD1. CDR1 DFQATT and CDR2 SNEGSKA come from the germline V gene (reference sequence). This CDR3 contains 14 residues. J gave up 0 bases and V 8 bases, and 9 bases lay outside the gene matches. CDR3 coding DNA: TGCAGTATCGACTCACAGGGGCTGAACACTGAAGCTTTCTTT. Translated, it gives CSIDSQGLNTEAFF.

In DNA form, the CDR3 reads TGCAGTGCTCACAGCGGGGGGGCTCCCAATGAGCAGTTCTTC. Its protein product is CSAHSGGAPNEQFF. This sequence joins TRBV20-1 and TRBJ2-1; 10 positions agree with TRBD2. Trimming at V came to 5 bases and at J to 6 bases, leaving 7 bases not matched to a gene. CDR3 length: 14 amino acids. Per the germline V gene, CDR1 is DFQATT and CDR2 is SNEGSKA (reference sequence).

The CDR3 sequence is CASSQDLNQVYGYTF. CDR3 DNA sequence: TGTGCCAGCAGCCAAGATTTGAACCAGGTTTATGGCTACACCTTC. The chain is built from TRBV14 and TRBJ1-2; no reliable D call. This CDR3 has 15 amino acids. V was cut by 0 bases and J by 5 bases, with 13 bases left in between. Germline V gene lookup returns CDR1 SGHDN and CDR2 FVKESK.

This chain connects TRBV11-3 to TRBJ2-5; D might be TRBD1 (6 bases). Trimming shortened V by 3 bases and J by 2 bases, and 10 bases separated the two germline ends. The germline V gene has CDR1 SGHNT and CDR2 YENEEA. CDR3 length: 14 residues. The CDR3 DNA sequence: TGTGCCAGCAGCTTGAGCAGGGGACAAGAGACCCAGTACTTC. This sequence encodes CASSLSRGQETQYF.

In nucleotides, the CDR3 is TGCAGTGCTAGACGCCTAGCAGCTAGCACAGATACGCAGTATTTT. Translating it yields CSARRLAASTDTQYF. The chain carries TRBV20-1 and TRBJ2-3; weak D call: TRBD2 (5 bases). CDR1 is DFQATT and CDR2 is SNEGSKA in the germline V gene (reference sequence). The ends were cut back, 2 bases at V and 0 bases at J, with 12 bases in the middle. The CDR3 contains 15 residues.

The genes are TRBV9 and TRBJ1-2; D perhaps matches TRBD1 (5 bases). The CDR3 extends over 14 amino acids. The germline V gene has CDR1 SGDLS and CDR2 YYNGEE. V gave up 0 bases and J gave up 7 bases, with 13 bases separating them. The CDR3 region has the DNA TGTGCCAGCAGCGTAGGTCCCCAGGGACGTGGCTACACCTTC. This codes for CASSVGPQGRGYTF.

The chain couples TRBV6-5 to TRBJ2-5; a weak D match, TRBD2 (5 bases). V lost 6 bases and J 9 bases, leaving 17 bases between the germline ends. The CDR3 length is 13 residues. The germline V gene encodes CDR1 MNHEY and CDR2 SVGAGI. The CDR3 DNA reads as TGTGCCAGCAGCCCGGCGCGACCCGGGGCCCAGTACTTC. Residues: CASSPARPGAQYF.

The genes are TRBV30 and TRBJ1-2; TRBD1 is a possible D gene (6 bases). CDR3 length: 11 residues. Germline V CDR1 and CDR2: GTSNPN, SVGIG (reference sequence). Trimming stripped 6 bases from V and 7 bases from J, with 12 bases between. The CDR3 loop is CACHRDPGYTF. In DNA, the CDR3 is TGTGCCTGTCACAGGGACCCTGGCTACACCTTC.

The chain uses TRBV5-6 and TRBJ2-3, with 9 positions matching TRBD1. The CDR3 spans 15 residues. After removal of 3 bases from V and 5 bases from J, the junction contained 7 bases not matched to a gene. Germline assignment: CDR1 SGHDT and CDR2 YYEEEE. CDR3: CASSSGTGSGDTQYF. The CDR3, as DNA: TGTGCCAGCAGCTCGGGGACAGGGAGCGGAGATACGCAGTATTTT.

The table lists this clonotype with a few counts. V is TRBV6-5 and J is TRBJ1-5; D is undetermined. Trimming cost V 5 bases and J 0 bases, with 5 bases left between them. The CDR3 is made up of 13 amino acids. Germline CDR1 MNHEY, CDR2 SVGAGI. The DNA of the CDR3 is TGTGCCAGCAGTCGGGATAGCAATCAGCCCCAGCATTTT. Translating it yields CASSRDSNQPQHF.

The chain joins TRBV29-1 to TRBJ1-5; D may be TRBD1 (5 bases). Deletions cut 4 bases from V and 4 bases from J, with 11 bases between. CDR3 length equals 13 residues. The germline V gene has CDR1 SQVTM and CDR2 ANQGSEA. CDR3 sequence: CSVVGVGNQPQHF. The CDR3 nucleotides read TGCAGCGTTGTAGGGGTTGGGAATCAGCCCCAGCATTTT. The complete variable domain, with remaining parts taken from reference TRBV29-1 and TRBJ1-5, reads SAVISQKPSRDICQRGTSLTIQCQVDSQVTMMFWYRQQPGQSLTLIATANQGSEATYESGFVIDKFPISRPNLTFSTLTVSNMSPEDSSIYLCSVVGVGNQPQHFGDGTRLSIL.

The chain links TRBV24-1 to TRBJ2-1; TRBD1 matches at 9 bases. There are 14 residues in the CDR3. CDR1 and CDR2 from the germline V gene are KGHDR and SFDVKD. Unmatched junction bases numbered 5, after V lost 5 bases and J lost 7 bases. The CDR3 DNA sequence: TGTGCCACCAGTGGGCGACAGGGGGGGAATGAGCAGTTCTTC. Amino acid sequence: CATSGRQGGNEQFF.

CDR3 DNA sequence: TGTGCCAGCAGTGACAGGACAGCGAATCAGCCCCAGCATTTT. As protein: CASSDRTANQPQHF. The chain carries TRBV2 and TRBJ1-5; D might be TRBD1 (6 bases). The CDR3 consists of 14 residues. Trimming removed 3 bases from V and 4 bases from J, with 10 bases in between. Per the germline V gene, CDR1 is SNHLY and CDR2 is FYNNEI.

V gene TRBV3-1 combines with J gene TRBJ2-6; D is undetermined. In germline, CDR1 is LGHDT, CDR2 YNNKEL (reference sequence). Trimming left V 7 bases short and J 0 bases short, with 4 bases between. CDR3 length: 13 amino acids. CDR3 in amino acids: CASTNSGANVLTF. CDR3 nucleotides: TGTGCCAGCACCAACTCTGGGGCCAACGTCCTGACTTTC. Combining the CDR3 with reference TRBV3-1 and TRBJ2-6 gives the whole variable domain DTAVSQTPKYLVTQMGNDKSIKCEQNLGHDTMYWYKQDSKKFLKIMFSYNNKELIINETVPNRFSPKSPDKAHLNLHINSLELGDSAVYFCASTNSGANVLTFGAGSRLTVL.

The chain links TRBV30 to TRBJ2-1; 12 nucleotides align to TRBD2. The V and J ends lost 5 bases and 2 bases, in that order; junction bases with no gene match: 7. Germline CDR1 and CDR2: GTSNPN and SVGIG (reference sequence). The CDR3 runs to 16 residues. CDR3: CAWHAGTSGPYNEQFF. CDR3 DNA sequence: TGTGCCTGGCATGCCGGGACTAGCGGGCCCTACAATGAGCAGTTCTTC. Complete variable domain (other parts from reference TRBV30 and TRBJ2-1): SQTIHQWPATLVQPVGSPLSLECTVEGTSNPNLYWYRQAAGRGLQLLFYSVGIGQISSEVPQNLSASRPQDRQFILSSKKLLLSDSGFYLCAWHAGTSGPYNEQFFGPGTRLTVL.

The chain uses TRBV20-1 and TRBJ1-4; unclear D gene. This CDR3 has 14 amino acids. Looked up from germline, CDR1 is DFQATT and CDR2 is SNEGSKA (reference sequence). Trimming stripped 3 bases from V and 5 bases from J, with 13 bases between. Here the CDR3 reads CSASDGQANEKLFF. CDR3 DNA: TGCAGTGCTAGTGATGGCCAGGCCAATGAAAAACTGTTTTTT.

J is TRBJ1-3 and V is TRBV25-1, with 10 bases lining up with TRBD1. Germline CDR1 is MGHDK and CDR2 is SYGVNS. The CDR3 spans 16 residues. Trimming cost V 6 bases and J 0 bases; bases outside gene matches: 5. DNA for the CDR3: TGTGCCAGCAGCTGGACAGGGGGGTTCTCTGGAAACACCATATATTTT. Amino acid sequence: CASSWTGGFSGNTIYF.